This record concerns one T cell receptor (beta chain) sequence. The antigen remains undetermined. The sample is drawn from a study of OX40 agonist ivuxolimab in advanced cancers. Study details: Every 2 weeks, ivuxolimab was infused into the patients intravenously at between 0.01 and 10 mg/kg.

Study-wide results and caveats: CD4+ and CD8+ blood T cells expanded clonally by week 6 at 0.1 to 3.0 mg/kg. Partial responders receiving 0.1-3.0 mg/kg showed among the lowest clonal expansion. The study found that CD8+ T cells averaged more expanded clones than CD4+.

Germline-derived CDR1 and CDR2 are SGHRS and YFSETQ. This CDR3 spans 15 amino acids. The V end lost 4 bases, the J end lost 0 bases, and 13 bases lay between the germline ends. Assay used: immunoSEQ multiplex PCR; TCRdb lists only in-frame clones, some missing. The sample records 90,000 or so clones, 90% to 95% being singletons. Sequenced material: CD4+ or CD8+ T cells sorted from blood, taken in a trial of the OX40 agonist ivuxolimab. The V call is TRBV5-1, the J call TRBJ1-1, with D unclear. This clonotype was sampled from an adult with an advanced solid tumor such as melanoma, head and neck, liver or kidney cancer. The CDR3: CASSLKTGLNTEAFF. The CDR3 bases are TGCGCCAGCAGCCTAAAAACGGGGTTGAACACTGAAGCTTTCTTT.